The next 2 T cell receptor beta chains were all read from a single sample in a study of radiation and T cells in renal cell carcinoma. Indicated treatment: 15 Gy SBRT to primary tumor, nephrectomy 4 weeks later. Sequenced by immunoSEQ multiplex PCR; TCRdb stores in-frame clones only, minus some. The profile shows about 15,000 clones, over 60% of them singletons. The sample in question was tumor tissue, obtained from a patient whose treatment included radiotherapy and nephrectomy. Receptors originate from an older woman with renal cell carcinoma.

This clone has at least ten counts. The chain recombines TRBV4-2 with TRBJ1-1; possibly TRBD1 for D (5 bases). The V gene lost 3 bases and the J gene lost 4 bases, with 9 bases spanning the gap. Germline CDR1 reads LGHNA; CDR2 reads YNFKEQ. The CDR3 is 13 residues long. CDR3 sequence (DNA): TGTGCCAGCAGCCAGGGAGGGGTCACTGAAGCTTTCTTT. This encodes CASSQGGVTEAFF.

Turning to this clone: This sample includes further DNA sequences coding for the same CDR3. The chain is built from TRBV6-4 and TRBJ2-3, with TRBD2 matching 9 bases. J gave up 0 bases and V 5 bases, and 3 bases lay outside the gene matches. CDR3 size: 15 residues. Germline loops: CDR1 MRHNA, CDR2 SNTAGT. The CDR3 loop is CASSPTSGSTDTQYF. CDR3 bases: TGTGCCAGCAGTCCTACTAGCGGGAGCACAGATACGCAGTATTTT.